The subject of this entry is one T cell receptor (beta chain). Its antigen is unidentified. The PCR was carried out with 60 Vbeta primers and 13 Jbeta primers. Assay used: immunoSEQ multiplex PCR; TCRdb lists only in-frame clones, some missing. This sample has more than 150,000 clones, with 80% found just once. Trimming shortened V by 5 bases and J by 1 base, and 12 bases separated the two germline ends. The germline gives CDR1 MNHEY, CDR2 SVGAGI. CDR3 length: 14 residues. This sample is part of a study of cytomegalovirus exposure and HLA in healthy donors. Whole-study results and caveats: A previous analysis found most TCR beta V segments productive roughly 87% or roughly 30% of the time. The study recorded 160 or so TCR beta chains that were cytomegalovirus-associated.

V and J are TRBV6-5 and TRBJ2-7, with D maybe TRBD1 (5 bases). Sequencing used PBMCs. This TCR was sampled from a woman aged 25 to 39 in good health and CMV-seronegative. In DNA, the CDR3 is TGTGCCAGCAGTCCAACGACAGCTTCCTACGAGCAGTACTTC. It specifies CASSPTTASYEQYF.